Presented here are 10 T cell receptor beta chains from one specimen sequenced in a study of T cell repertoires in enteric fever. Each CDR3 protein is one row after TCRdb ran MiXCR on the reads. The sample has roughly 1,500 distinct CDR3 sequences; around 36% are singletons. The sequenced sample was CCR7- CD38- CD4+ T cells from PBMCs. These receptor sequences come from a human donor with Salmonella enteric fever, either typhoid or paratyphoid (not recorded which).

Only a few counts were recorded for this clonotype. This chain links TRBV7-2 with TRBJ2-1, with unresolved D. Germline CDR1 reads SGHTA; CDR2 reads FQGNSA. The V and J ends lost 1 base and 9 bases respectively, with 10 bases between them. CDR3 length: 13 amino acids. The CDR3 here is CASSLVDAAEQFF. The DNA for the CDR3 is TGTGCCAGCAGCTTAGTCGACGCGGCTGAGCAGTTCTTC.

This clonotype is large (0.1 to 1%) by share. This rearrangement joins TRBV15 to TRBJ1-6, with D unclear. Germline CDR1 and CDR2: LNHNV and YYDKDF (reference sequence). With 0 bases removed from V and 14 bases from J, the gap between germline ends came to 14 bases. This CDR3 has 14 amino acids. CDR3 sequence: CATSRDLGQKALHF. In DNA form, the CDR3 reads TGTGCCACCAGCAGAGATCTCGGGCAGAAGGCCCTCCACTTT.

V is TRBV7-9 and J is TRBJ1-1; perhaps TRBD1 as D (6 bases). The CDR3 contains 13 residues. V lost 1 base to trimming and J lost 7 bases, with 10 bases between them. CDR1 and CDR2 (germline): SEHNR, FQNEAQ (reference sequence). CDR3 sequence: CASSLEQGYEAFF. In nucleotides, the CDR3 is TGTGCCAGCAGCTTAGAACAGGGTTATGAAGCTTTCTTT.

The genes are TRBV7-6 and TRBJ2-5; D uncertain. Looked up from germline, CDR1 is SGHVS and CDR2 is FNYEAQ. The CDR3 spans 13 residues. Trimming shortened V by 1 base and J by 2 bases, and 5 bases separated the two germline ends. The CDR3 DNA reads TGTGCCAGCAGCTTAGGCACTCAAGAGACCCAGTACTTC. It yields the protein CASSLGTQETQYF.

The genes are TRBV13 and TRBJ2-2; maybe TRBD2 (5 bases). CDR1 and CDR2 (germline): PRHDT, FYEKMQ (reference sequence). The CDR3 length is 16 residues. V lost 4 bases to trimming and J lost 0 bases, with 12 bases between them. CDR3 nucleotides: TGTGCCAGCAGCTCCAAGAGGGCTTCGAACACCGGGGAGCTGTTTTTT. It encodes CASSSKRASNTGELFF.

CDR3 bases: TGTGCCAGCAGCTTAGGACAGAACACTGAAGCTTTCTTT. Translating gives CASSLGQNTEAFF. The rearrangement joins TRBV7-9 to TRBJ1-1; no definite D call. The germline gives CDR1 SEHNR, CDR2 FQNEAQ (reference sequence). This CDR3 is 13 amino acids long. V shed 1 base and J shed 1 base, with 4 bases lying between them.

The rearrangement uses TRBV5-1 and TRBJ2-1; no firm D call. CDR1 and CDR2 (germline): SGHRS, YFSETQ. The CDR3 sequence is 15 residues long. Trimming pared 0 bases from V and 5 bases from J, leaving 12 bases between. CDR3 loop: CASSLGDTTNNEQFF. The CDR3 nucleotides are TGCGCCAGCAGCTTGGGTGACACTACAAACAATGAGCAGTTCTTC.

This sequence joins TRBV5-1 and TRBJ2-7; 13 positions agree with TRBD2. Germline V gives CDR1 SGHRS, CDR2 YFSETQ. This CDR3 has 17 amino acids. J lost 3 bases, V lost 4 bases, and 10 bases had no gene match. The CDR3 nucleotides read TGCGCCAGCAGCGGGACCACTAGCGGGAGGGAGATCTACGAGCAGTACTTC. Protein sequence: CASSGTTSGREIYEQYF.

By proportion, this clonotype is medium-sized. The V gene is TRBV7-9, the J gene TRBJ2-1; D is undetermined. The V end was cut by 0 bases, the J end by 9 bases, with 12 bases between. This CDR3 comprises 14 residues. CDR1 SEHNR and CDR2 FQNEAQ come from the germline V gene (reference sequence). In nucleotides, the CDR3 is TGTGCCAGCAGCTTAGCGGGAAAGAATCGTGAGCAGTTCTTC. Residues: CASSLAGKNREQFF.

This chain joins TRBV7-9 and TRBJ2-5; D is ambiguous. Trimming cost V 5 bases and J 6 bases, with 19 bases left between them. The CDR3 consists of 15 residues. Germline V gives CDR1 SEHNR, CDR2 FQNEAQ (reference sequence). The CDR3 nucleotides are TGTGCCAGCAGCCTCGATCGTGGGGTTTCGAAGACCCAGTACTTC. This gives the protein CASSLDRGVSKTQYF.